These 29 T cell receptor beta chains were sequenced from one sample in a study of human T cells and chemical hapten exposure. TCRdb processed the RACE reads anew with MiXCR; each CDR3 protein has one entry. This table has around 31,000 distinct CDR3 sequences, 7.4% appearing once. Time point here: healthy volunteer bleed at 2 weeks. Unfractionated whole blood yielded total RNA. Sequencing was carried out using whole blood. The receptors originated from a human donor in good health. Some clones in this sample may be carry-over from other donors' samples.

The chain couples TRBV7-9 to TRBJ1-5; D remains unclear. Germline V lookup: CDR1 SEHNR, CDR2 FQNEAQ (reference sequence). This CDR3 contains 12 residues. Trimming shortened V by 1 base and J by 6 bases, and 4 bases separated the two germline ends. CDR3 sequence: CASSLDSQPQHF. As DNA, the CDR3 is TGTGCCAGCAGCTTAGACAGTCAGCCCCAGCATTTT.

As concerns this clonotype: An end of the junction differs from the germline gene, which may be a read error. The chain combines TRBV7-9 with TRBJ1-2, with 8 positions matching TRBD1. CDR1 and CDR2 (germline): SEHNR, FQNEAQ (reference sequence). CDR3 size: 15 residues. The CDR3 loop reads CASSPTQGGTYGDTF. The CDR3 coding sequence is TGTGCCAGCAGCCCGACACAGGGGGGGACCTATGGCGACACCTTC. The whole variable domain, filled in from reference TRBV7-9 and TRBJ1-2, reads DTGVSQNPRHKITKRGQNVTFRCDPISEHNRLYWYRQTLGQGPEFLTYFQNEAQLEKSRLLSDRFSAERPKGSFSTLEIQRTEQGDSAMYLCASSPTQGGTYGDTFGSGTRLTVV.

The chain's CDR3 is CSVIFFRGLADTQYF. In nucleotides, the CDR3 is TGCAGCGTTATATTCTTCAGGGGGCTAGCAGATACGCAGTATTTT. The V and J genes are TRBV29-1 and TRBJ2-3, with TRBD1 matching over 8 bases. The CDR3 spans 15 residues. The germline V gene has CDR1 SQVTM and CDR2 ANQGSEA. Germline trimming cut 5 bases from V and 4 bases from J; bases unmatched to any gene: 11.

The chain is built from TRBV2 and TRBJ1-6, with D perhaps TRBD1 (5 bases). The CDR3 has 11 residues. Per the germline V gene, CDR1 is SNHLY and CDR2 is FYNNEI. Trimming stripped 5 bases from V and 13 bases from J, with 9 bases between. CDR3 nucleotide sequence: TGTGCCAGCAGTTGGGGGGTCCCCCTCCACTTT. Amino acids: CASSWGVPLHF.

At least ten counts were recorded for this clonotype. The genes are TRBV5-4 and TRBJ1-1; unclear D gene. The CDR3 has 16 residues. CDR1 SGHNT and CDR2 YYREEE come from the germline V gene (reference sequence). V gave up 0 bases and J gave up 1 base, with 13 bases separating them. The CDR3 DNA reads TGTGCCAGCAGCTTGGACCGCAGACATTCGAACACTGAAGCTTTCTTT. This codes for CASSLDRRHSNTEAFF.

This clonotype came up many times. The chain recombines TRBV28 with TRBJ2-7; D gene ambiguous. This CDR3 region has 13 residues. Trimming cost V 3 bases and J 4 bases, with 10 bases left between them. Germline CDR1 and CDR2: MDHEN and SYDVKM. CDR3: CASSFVVGYEQYF. The CDR3 bases are TGTGCCAGCAGTTTTGTAGTAGGATACGAGCAGTACTTC.

The sample holds many counts of this clonotype. V gene TRBV2 combines with J gene TRBJ1-1, with unresolved D. V lost 11 bases to trimming and J lost 1 base, with 14 bases between them. The CDR3 contains 13 residues. Germline-derived CDR1 and CDR2 are SNHLY and FYNNEI. CDR3 in amino acids: CAGKLDTNTEAFF. In nucleotides, the CDR3 is TGTGCCGGGAAGTTGGATACGAACACTGAAGCTTTCTTT.

V gene TRBV25-1 combines with J gene TRBJ1-4; D ambiguous. The CDR3 has 12 residues. The germline gives CDR1 MGHDK, CDR2 SYGVNS. Trimming left V 8 bases short and J 8 bases short, with 12 bases between. The CDR3 spells CASVSLGEKLFF. In DNA form, the CDR3 reads TGTGCCAGCGTTAGCCTGGGAGAAAAACTGTTTTTT.

This sequence joins TRBV6-2 or TRBV6-3 and TRBJ2-7; D remains unclear. Germline assignment: CDR1 MNHEY and CDR2 SVGEGT. The CDR3 runs 11 residues. Trimming removed 2 bases from V and 3 bases from J, with 2 bases in between. The CDR3 DNA reads TGTGCCAGCAGTTACCACTACGAGCAGTACTTC. Its protein product is CASSYHYEQYF.

This clonotype has a handful of counts. The chain is built from TRBV5-1 and TRBJ1-1, with a weak D call TRBD1 (6 bases). V was pared by 2 bases and J by 1 base, with 12 bases between. CDR3 length: 15 amino acids. Germline values: CDR1 SGHRS, CDR2 YFSETQ. Written as DNA, the CDR3 is TGCGCCAGCAGCTTACCCACAGGGCGGAACACTGAAGCTTTCTTT. Translation: CASSLPTGRNTEAFF. Filled out from reference TRBV5-1 and TRBJ1-1, the complete variable domain reads KAGVTQTPRYLIKTRGQQVTLSCSPISGHRSVSWYQQTPGQGLQFLFEYFSETQRNKGNFPGRFSGRQFSNSRSEMNVSTLELGDSALYLCASSLPTGRNTEAFFGQGTRLTVV.

There are many counts of this clonotype. The genes are TRBV3-1 and TRBJ1-1; tentatively, D is TRBD1 (5 bases). The germline CDR1 and CDR2 sequences are LGHDT and YNNKEL (reference sequence). V lost 3 bases and J 8 bases, leaving 7 bases between the germline ends. This CDR3 contains 11 residues. The CDR3 nucleotides are TGTGCCAGCAGCCAGGGGACCGAAGCTTTCTTT. This sequence encodes CASSQGTEAFF.

The table lists this clonotype with a few counts. The chain uses TRBV14 and TRBJ2-2; D call uncertain. Germline-derived CDR1 and CDR2 are SGHDN and FVKESK. Trimming removed 1 base at V and 6 bases at J, with 9 bases between. The CDR3 extends over 14 amino acids. The CDR3 region is CASSQGVCPGELFF. In nucleotides, the CDR3 is TGTGCCAGCAGCCAAGGAGTGTGCCCCGGGGAGCTGTTTTTT.

The chain employs TRBV2 and TRBJ1-5; D is ambiguous. Germline values: CDR1 SNHLY, CDR2 FYNNEI. The CDR3 length is 15 residues. Trimming left V 3 bases short and J 6 bases short, with 15 bases between. CDR3 in DNA: TGTGCCAGCAGTGAGGGAAGACGGTGTGGTCAGCCCCAGCATTTT. Its protein product is CASSEGRRCGQPQHF.

This clonotype is medium-sized. The chain recombines TRBV27 with TRBJ1-4; the match to TRBD1 covers 7 bases. CDR3 size: 14 residues. Per the germline V gene, CDR1 is MNHEY and CDR2 is SMNVEV (reference sequence). The ends lost 5 bases at V and 4 bases at J; junction bases unmatched: 4. The CDR3 bases are TGTGCCAGCAGTAAGGACAGGAATAATGAAAAACTGTTTTTT. Amino acids: CASSKDRNNEKLFF.

This clonotype was seen at least ten times. V gene TRBV2 combines with J gene TRBJ1-2; no clear D. The CDR3 loop spans 13 amino acids. The germline V and J ends were trimmed by 4 bases and 4 bases, with 10 bases remaining between them. Germline CDR1 SNHLY, CDR2 FYNNEI. The CDR3 loop is CASSAGVLYGYTF. DNA for the CDR3: TGTGCCAGCAGTGCAGGCGTCCTCTATGGCTACACCTTC. Complete variable domain (other parts from reference TRBV2 and TRBJ1-2): EPEVTQTPSHQVTQMGQEVILRCVPISNHLYFYWYRQILGQKVEFLVSFYNNEISEKSEIFDDQFSVERPDGSNFTLKIRSTKLEDSAMYFCASSAGVLYGYTFGSGTRLTVV.

There are a few counts of this clonotype. The gene calls are TRBV6-1 and TRBJ1-1; unclear D gene. This CDR3 has 13 amino acids. The V end was cut by 6 bases, the J end by 3 bases, with 11 bases between. Germline CDR1 reads MNHNS; CDR2 reads SASEGT. CDR3 sequence: CASRKEADTEAFF. The DNA for the CDR3 is TGTGCCAGCAGGAAGGAGGCAGACACTGAAGCTTTCTTT.

This clonotype was detected many times. This chain connects TRBV7-9 to TRBJ1-5; a possible D gene is TRBD1 (5 bases). Trimming cost V 3 bases and J 0 bases, with 9 bases left between them. From germline, CDR1 is SEHNR and CDR2 FQNEAQ (reference sequence). This CDR3 is 15 amino acids long. The CDR3 DNA follows: TGTGCCAGCAGCTTGGGGGGTTATAGCAATCAGCCCCAGCATTTT. The encoded protein is CASSLGGYSNQPQHF.

There are many counts of this clonotype. J is TRBJ2-1 and V is TRBV29-1; tentative D call: TRBD1 (6 bases). From germline, CDR1 is SQVTM and CDR2 ANQGSEA. There are 13 residues in the CDR3. The V and J ends lost 5 bases and 8 bases respectively, with 16 bases between them. The CDR3, as DNA: TGCAGCGTTCTCACGGACAGCGGTGATGAGCAGTTCTTC. Translation gives CSVLTDSGDEQFF.

This clonotype was seen many times. This chain connects TRBV2 to TRBJ1-3; D is uncertain. The CDR3 is 16 residues long. Trimming left V 3 bases short and J 2 bases short, with 14 bases between. Per the germline V gene, CDR1 is SNHLY and CDR2 is FYNNEI. This CDR3 is CASSDGSPDAGNTIYF. CDR3 DNA sequence: TGTGCCAGCAGTGATGGGTCCCCGGACGCTGGAAACACCATATATTTT.

This chain joins TRBV3-1 and TRBJ2-1; 11 bases map to TRBD2. V was pared by 1 base and J by 4 bases, with 6 bases of the junction left unmatched. The CDR3 spans 17 residues. Germline CDR1 and CDR2: LGHDT and YNNKEL (reference sequence). CDR3 region: CASSQVGSGRVYNEQFF. In DNA, the CDR3 is TGTGCCAGCAGCCAAGTAGGTAGCGGGAGGGTATACAATGAGCAGTTCTTC.

This clonotype appeared many times. This rearrangement joins TRBV5-6 to TRBJ1-3; D is undetermined. The V end was cut by 3 bases, the J end by 2 bases, with 12 bases between. This CDR3 is built from 15 residues. Per germline, CDR1 SGHDT and CDR2 YYEEEE. CDR3 sequence: CASSWASGTGNTIYF. The DNA of the CDR3 is TGTGCCAGCAGCTGGGCCTCGGGGACTGGAAACACCATATATTTT.

In its sample, this clonotype was seen many times. The chain couples TRBV20-1 to TRBJ1-1, with D unresolved. Trimming cost V 1 base and J 4 bases, with 10 bases left between them. The CDR3 has 13 amino acids. CDR1 is DFQATT, CDR2 SNEGSKA, per germline (reference sequence). The CDR3, as DNA: TGCAGTGCTAGAGTTTCTGGAGGCACTGAAGCTTTCTTT. As protein: CSARVSGGTEAFF.

With respect to this clonotype: A read error is possible here, since a much larger clone lies one base away. V is TRBV7-2 and J is TRBJ2-3; TRBD2 aligns across 7 bases. Germline lookup yields CDR1 SGHTA and CDR2 FQGNSA. Germline trimming cut 1 base from V and 2 bases from J; bases unmatched to any gene: 3. This CDR3 contains 15 residues. CDR3 amino acids: CASSLGGGDTDTQYF. The CDR3 DNA reads TGTGCCAGCAGCTTAGGGGGGGGTGACACAGATACGCAGTATTTT. Complete variable domain (other parts from reference TRBV7-2 and TRBJ2-3): GAGVSQSPSNKVTEKGKDVELRCDPISGHTALYWYRQSLGQGLEFLIYFQGNSAPDKSGLPSDRFSAERTGGSVSTLTIQRTQQEDSAVYLCASSLGGGDTDTQYFGPGTRLTVL.

This clonotype was observed at least ten times. The V gene is TRBV12-3 or TRBV12-4, the J gene TRBJ2-1; D uncertain. This CDR3 is 15 amino acids long. Between the trimmed V and J ends, which lost 6 bases and 9 bases, there was a span of 21 bases. CDR3 DNA: TGTGCCAGCAGCCCAACAATAGCAACGTGGGGTGAGCAGTTCTTC. Translating gives CASSPTIATWGEQFF.

The V gene is TRBV7-2, the J gene TRBJ1-2; the match to TRBD1 covers 8 bases. Germline trimming cut 7 bases from V and 8 bases from J; bases unmatched to any gene: 15. This CDR3 spans 15 amino acids. From germline, CDR1 is SGHTA and CDR2 FQGNSA. For the CDR3, the DNA is TGTGCCAGCACCCTCTCGCCGACAGGGGTTAGCGGCTACACCTTC. Its translation is CASTLSPTGVSGYTF.

This clonotype showed up many times. The chain has TRBV20-1 and TRBJ1-1; TRBD1 is a possible D gene (5 bases). CDR3 length equals 14 residues. The V gene's germline CDR1 is DFQATT and CDR2 SNEGSKA (reference sequence). Trimming took 3 bases from V and 5 from J, leaving 16 bases between them. The CDR3 DNA reads TGCAGTGCTAGGGAGGCGGGGGGTCATACTGAAGCTTTCTTT. Protein sequence: CSAREAGGHTEAFF.

This clonotype has a count of ten or more. The chain combines TRBV13 with TRBJ2-7; possibly TRBD1 for D (5 bases). Looked up from germline, CDR1 is PRHDT and CDR2 is FYEKMQ (reference sequence). The CDR3 length is 14 residues. V was shortened by 4 bases and J by 3 bases, with 13 bases between the two germline ends. This CDR3 is CASSSRRQLYEQYF. CDR3 DNA sequence: TGTGCCAGCAGCTCACGCCGACAGCTCTACGAGCAGTACTTC.

Many counts were recorded for this clonotype. V usage is TRBV10-3 and J usage is TRBJ1-2; 8 positions agree with TRBD1. Germline V lookup: CDR1 ENHRY, CDR2 SYGVKD. This CDR3 region has 14 residues. Losses at the gene ends were 2 bases for V and 7 bases for J; bases not matched to a gene: 6. The DNA for the CDR3 is TGTGCCATCAGTGAGACAGGGGGATCGGGTGGCTACACCTTC. It yields the protein CAISETGGSGGYTF.

A few counts support this clonotype. In DNA form, the CDR3 reads TGTGCCAGCAGTACTCCCACCGGGGGGCCACACGAGCAGTACTTC. Translating it yields CASSTPTGGPHEQYF. The chain couples TRBV6-2 or TRBV6-3 to TRBJ2-7; possible D gene TRBD2, 7 bases. The V and J ends lost 5 bases and 5 bases respectively, with 19 bases between them. The CDR3 spans 15 residues. Germline V CDR1 and CDR2: MNHEY, SVGEGT.